This TCR beta chain was found in a study of blood T cell repertoires in COVID-19. Overall study: From the United States, Italy and Spain came samples of acute and convalescent COVID-19. The cDNA or gDNA used as material had been derived from T cells, B-cell-depleted T cells, or PBMCs.

Source study methods: Amplification with reference gene primers provided the estimates of nucleated cell counts. Clones were read by immunoSEQ multiplex PCR, and TCRdb kept only the in-frame ones, dropping some. Clonal size and the V and J genes are those of that table, whereas D and trimming came from the DNA. This table has tens of thousands of clones, more than 75% appearing once. V was clipped by 4 bases and J by 0 bases; unmatched bases: 6. There are 17 residues in the CDR3. Germline CDR1 and CDR2: MNHEY and SMNVEV (reference sequence). This clone showed up just once. V usage is TRBV27 and J usage is TRBJ1-6; 7 nucleotides line up with TRBD1. Sequencing was performed on peripheral blood. The receptor was isolated from a human donor in a cohort sampled during active COVID-19. CDR3 bases: TGTGCCAGCAGTTCACTACAGGGGAGCTCCTATAATTCACCCCTCCACTTT. Translation: CASSSLQGSSYNSPLHF.